The clone carrying this TCR beta chain was detected many times. Its matching antigen is unknown. This record belongs to a study of glioma-infiltrating T cells. Study outcomes and limitations: Gliomas, especially low-grade, showed above-expected tissue-blood divergence; non-neoplastic patients showed below.

The iRepertoire nested amplicon-rescue multiplex PCR amplified TCR alpha and beta CDR3s from RNA. Each CDR3 protein is one row after TCRdb ran MiXCR on the multiplex PCR reads. The sample contains about 210,000 distinct CDR3 sequences, roughly 32% of which appear only once. The sequenced sample was glioma tissue, nonneoplastic brain tissue, or PBMCs (not recorded which). The TCR originated in a human donor with low-grade glioma or glioblastoma, undergoing nonglioma brain surgery, or in good health (not recorded which).

CDR3 DNA: TGTGCCAGCAGTTTAGCGCAGGGTTTTACGAACGTCCTGACTTTC. This sequence encodes CASSLAQGFTNVLTF. V gene TRBV28 combines with J gene TRBJ2-6; D might be TRBD1 (5 bases). The V and J ends lost 2 bases and 10 bases respectively, with 15 bases between them. CDR3 length equals 15 residues. The germline V gene encodes CDR1 MDHEN and CDR2 SYDVKM.